The clone carrying this T cell receptor beta chain was seen many times. No antigen is known for it. CDR3 length: 12 amino acids. Trimming pared 7 bases from V and 8 bases from J, leaving 12 bases between. The sample belongs to a study of identical twins. Overall study findings and caveats: In cord blood, abundant beta clonotypes had fewer insertions; memory showed no trend.

TCRdb passed the 5' RACE reads through MiXCR, listing each CDR3 protein once. The table records fewer than 250,000 distinct CDR3 sequences, 7.5% of them present only once. Healthy Caucasians supplied all donations. These data also formed part of another study, on yellow fever vaccine responses in identical twins. That report adds: Twins reportedly showed a vaccine T cell response that seemed partly convergent and partly personalized.

The chain uses TRBV12-3 or TRBV12-4 and TRBJ2-1; D uncertain. This receptor was taken from a woman under 30 in good health. The sequenced sample was CD8+ T cells sorted from blood. The DNA of the CDR3 is TGTGCCAGCACCTCCTTTAATGATGAGCAGTTCTTC. This encodes CASTSFNDEQFF.